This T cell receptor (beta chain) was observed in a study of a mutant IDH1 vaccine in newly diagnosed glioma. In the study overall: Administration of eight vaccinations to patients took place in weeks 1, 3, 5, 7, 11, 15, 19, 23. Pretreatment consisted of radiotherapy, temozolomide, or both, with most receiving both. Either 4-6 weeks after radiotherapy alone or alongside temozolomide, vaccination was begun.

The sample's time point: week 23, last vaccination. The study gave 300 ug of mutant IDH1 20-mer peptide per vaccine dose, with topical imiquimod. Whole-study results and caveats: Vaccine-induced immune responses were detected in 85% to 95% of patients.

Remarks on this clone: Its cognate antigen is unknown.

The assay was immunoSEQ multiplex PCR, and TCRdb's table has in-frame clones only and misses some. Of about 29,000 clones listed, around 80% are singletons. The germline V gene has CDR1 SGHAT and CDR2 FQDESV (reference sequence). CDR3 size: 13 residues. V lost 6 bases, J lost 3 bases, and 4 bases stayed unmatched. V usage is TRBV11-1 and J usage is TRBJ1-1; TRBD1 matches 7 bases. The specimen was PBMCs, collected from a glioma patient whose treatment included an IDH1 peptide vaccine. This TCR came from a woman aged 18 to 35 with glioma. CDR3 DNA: TGTGCCAGCAGTGGACAGGAGTACACTGAAGCTTTCTTT. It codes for CASSGQEYTEAFF.